This T cell receptor (beta chain) was recovered during a study of sequential checkpoint blockade in melanoma. About the study: First-line arms were nivolumab then ipilimumab, or the reverse, randomized 1:1.

Clones were read by immunoSEQ multiplex PCR, and TCRdb kept only the in-frame ones, dropping some. The data show around 15,000 clones, with approximately 93% seen just once and roughly a quarter held by the top ten. The CDR3 has 15 amino acids. V lost 4 bases and J lost 8, with 21 bases in between. Germline loops: CDR1 SGHDT, CDR2 YYEEEE. As for treatment: randomized to nivolumab then ipilimumab (arm A) or the reverse (arm B). This sequence was found in a human donor with melanoma. This material consisted of CD8+ T cells sorted from blood (inferred from file names), taken from a patient given nivolumab and ipilimumab in sequence. The chain joins TRBV5-6 to TRBJ1-2; tentative D call: TRBD1 (5 bases). CDR3 sequence (DNA): TGTGCCAGCAGCATCTTGGGGTGGGGCGGTAAGGGCTACACCTTC. Amino acids: CASSILGWGGKGYTF.